The sequence of this T cell receptor beta chain was determined in a study of CD8 T cells in ankylosing spondylitis (dated by TCRdb to 2015 to 2018). For the study in its entirety: T cell receptor beta repertoires were profiled in healthy donors and ankylosing spondylitis patients so that disease-linked TCR variants could be found. The whole study cohort included under 140 healthy donors and around 24 ankylosing spondylitis patients. Peripheral blood was sampled, and synovial fluid was additionally collected from ankylosing spondylitis patients. Overall study results and their limits: The disease-linked clones showed a CD8+ phenotype and occurred at relatively low frequencies in peripheral blood. Blood from ankylosing spondylitis patients appeared to be characterized by a TCR beta motif made up of under ten highly homologous amino acid variants. The disease-linked clones were reported as significantly enriched in matched synovial fluid samples from ankylosing spondylitis patients. Some of the motif variants had been reported before in the synovial fluid and blood of reactive arthritis patients, a finding that suggests common disease-initiation mechanisms.

With respect to this clonotype: There is no known antigen for this receptor. Base-call qualities are not available, and no considerably larger clone is one nucleotide away.

The germline V gene specifies SGHTA as CDR1 and FQGNSA as CDR2. The junction carries 12 bases between V and J, which are trimmed by 3 bases and 3 bases respectively. The CDR3 holds 15 amino acids from the cysteine to the phenylalanine. Only CDR3 DNA is held: 45 bases, read in frame from base 1. TCRdb shows the sequencer as Illumina HiSeq 2500. TCR beta libraries were prepared by quantitative 5'-RACE with molecular barcodes. The paper's data handling went like this. A new computational method, built on a probabilistic model of VDJ rearrangement, was used to identify disease-linked TCR variants. Using fastp at Q25 and MiXCR, TCRdb reprocessed the public reads and kept productive beta chains. Rows are unified per CDR3 protein, each entry keeping the most common DNA and genes. These V and J calls originate from TCRdb's pipeline instead of the authors' own analysis. In all, the sample holds about 300,000 distinct CDR3 sequences, and about 20% of those were seen once. The ten largest make up approximately 3.7% of the sample.

Sequencing input: blood, either unsorted or a sorted T cell fraction (not recorded which). The rearrangement combines TRBV7-2 with TRBJ1-3; tentative D gene TRBD1, with 5 bases matching. This receptor was obtained from a female donor with ankylosing spondylitis or in good health (not recorded which). The DNA sequence is as follows: TGTGCCAGCAGCTTGGCAGGGTCTGATGGAAACACCATATATTTT. This yields the protein CASSLAGSDGNTIYF.